The next 21 T cell receptor beta chains were all read from a single sample in a study of T-cell reconstitution after alpha-beta-depleted transplantation in children. Molecular barcoding with unique molecular identifiers was used for the TCRbeta library. MiXCR was run by TCRdb on the PCR reads, yielding one entry per CDR3 protein. This sample has roughly 490,000 distinct CDR3 sequences, with over 9.5% found just once. This material consisted of PBMCs, mostly from graft donor cells, taken 180 days after TCRalphabeta/CD19-depleted stem cell transplant. All receptors derive from a female patient younger than 10 who had a stem cell transplant for aplastic anemia, so the T cells may come from the graft donor.

The gene calls are TRBV25-1 and TRBJ2-1; 11 bases align to TRBD2. Germline CDR1 reads MGHDK; CDR2 reads SYGVNS. The CDR3 length is 14 residues. V dropped 10 bases and J dropped 10; count of bases not matched to a gene: 12. CDR3 DNA: TGTGCCAACACTAGCGGGAGAAACCGTGAAGAGCAGTTCTTC. Its translation: CANTSGRNREEQFF.

This clonotype has a handful of counts. This chain's CDR3 is CASSFPYGRDAYGYTF. In nucleotides, the CDR3 is TGTGCCAGCAGTTTCCCCTATGGCAGGGACGCCTATGGCTACACCTTC. V is TRBV28 and J is TRBJ1-2; TRBD1 might be the D (5 bases). Germline loops: CDR1 MDHEN, CDR2 SYDVKM. CDR3 length equals 16 residues. Trimming pared 3 bases from V and 4 bases from J, leaving 18 bases between.

The chain employs TRBV20-1 and TRBJ2-5; D possibly corresponds to TRBD2 (5 bases). Trimming took off 0 bases at V and 1 base at J, with 9 bases between the two ends. Germline V lookup: CDR1 DFQATT, CDR2 SNEGSKA (reference sequence). The CDR3 is 14 amino acids. CDR3 nucleotide sequence: TGCAGTGCTAGAGATTGGACTTCCCAAGAGACCCAGTACTTC. Protein product: CSARDWTSQETQYF.

V gene TRBV30 combines with J gene TRBJ2-1, with 9 bases identical to TRBD2. After removal of 8 bases from V and 3 bases from J, the junction contained 8 bases not matched to a gene. This CDR3 is built from 14 residues. The germline gives CDR1 GTSNPN, CDR2 SVGIG (reference sequence). The CDR3 protein is CAQRGGGDYNEQFF. CDR3 nucleotides: TGTGCCCAGAGGGGCGGGGGGGACTACAATGAGCAGTTCTTC.

This clonotype was found a few times. This may come from a read error, since a much larger clone is one base off. V gene TRBV28 combines with J gene TRBJ2-6; D might be TRBD1 or TRBD2, each matching 5 bases. The CDR3 is 17 amino acids. Germline CDR1 MDHEN, CDR2 SYDVKM. The CDR3 protein is CASSGTPGKSGANGLTF. The CDR3 DNA reads TGTGCCAGCAGTGGGACCCCAGGGAAGTCTGGGGCCAACGGCCTGACTTTC. The entire variable domain, with the rest obtained from reference TRBV28 and TRBJ2-6, is as follows: DVKVTQSSRYLVKRTGEKVFLECVQDMDHENMFWYRQDPGLGLRLIYFSYDVKMKEKGDIPEGYSVSREKKERFSLILESASTNQTSMYLCASSGTPGKSGANGLTFGAGSRLTVL.

This chain uses TRBV5-4 with TRBJ1-1; D unclear. The CDR3 has 13 residues. Germline V gene lookup returns CDR1 SGHNT and CDR2 YYREEE (reference sequence). Trimming took 0 bases from V and 8 from J, leaving 11 bases between them. The CDR3 loop reads CASSLAQVEEAFF. Here the CDR3 DNA reads TGTGCCAGCAGCTTGGCGCAGGTAGAAGAAGCTTTCTTT.

This sequence joins TRBV7-2 and TRBJ2-3, with a tentative D call TRBD2 (5 bases). The germline V and J ends were trimmed by 4 bases and 2 bases, with 16 bases remaining between them. Looked up from germline, CDR1 is SGHTA and CDR2 is FQGNSA. The length of the CDR3 is 16 residues. As DNA, the CDR3 is TGTGCCAGCAGCTCAAACCGAGGGATTCCCACAGATACGCAGTATTTT. Its translation: CASSSNRGIPTDTQYF.

This rearrangement joins TRBV9 to TRBJ1-2; tentative D call: TRBD1 (5 bases). The CDR3 has 15 residues. Germline lookup yields CDR1 SGDLS and CDR2 YYNGEE. The V end was cut by 0 bases, the J end by 0 bases, with 9 bases between. The chain's CDR3 is CASSVGGAPNYGYTF. The CDR3 DNA sequence: TGTGCCAGCAGCGTAGGAGGGGCACCTAACTATGGCTACACCTTC.

The genes are TRBV10-3 and TRBJ2-1, with TRBD2 matching over 10 bases. Germline V gene lookup returns CDR1 ENHRY and CDR2 SYGVKD. The CDR3 has 15 amino acids. V gave up 4 bases and J gave up 2 bases; unmatched junction bases: 2. CDR3 residues: CAISGTSGAYNEQFF. The CDR3, as DNA: TGTGCCATCAGTGGGACTAGCGGTGCCTACAATGAGCAGTTCTTC.

This clonotype was detected only once. J is TRBJ2-3 and V is TRBV20-1; 8 positions agree with TRBD2. Germline trimming cut 7 bases from V and 7 bases from J; bases unmatched to any gene: 7. CDR1 and CDR2 from the germline V gene are DFQATT and SNEGSKA (reference sequence). The CDR3 runs to 12 residues. The CDR3 nucleotides are TGCAGTGATGTCGTAGCGGGGTATACGCAGTATTTT. The encoded protein is CSDVVAGYTQYF.

As for this clonotype: Mismatch with germline at one junction end may stem from a read error. The V call is TRBV3-1, the J call TRBJ1-2; 11 nucleotides align to TRBD1. Per the germline V gene, CDR1 is LGHDT and CDR2 is YNNKEL (reference sequence). The CDR3 length is 15 residues. CDR3 sequence: CACSFRTGGVNGYTF. In DNA, the CDR3 is TGTGCCTGCAGCTTCCGGACAGGGGGCGTCAATGGCTACACCTTC.

This clonotype was counted at least ten times. The V call is TRBV29-1, the J call TRBJ2-2; D is ambiguous. Deletions cut 1 base from V and 6 bases from J, with 6 bases between. CDR3 length: 12 residues. Germline values: CDR1 SQVTM, CDR2 ANQGSEA. The CDR3 spells CSVEGVSGELFF. In nucleotides, the CDR3 is TGCAGCGTTGAAGGGGTGTCCGGGGAGCTGTTTTTT.

The rearrangement joins TRBV7-9 to TRBJ1-5; no firm D call. Germline V lookup: CDR1 SEHNR, CDR2 FQNEAQ (reference sequence). CDR3 length equals 16 residues. Between the trimmed V and J ends, which lost 1 base and 0 bases, there was a span of 10 bases. The CDR3 nucleotides read TGTGCCAGCAGCTTAGGGCAAGACTATAGCAATCAGCCCCAGCATTTT. Translating gives CASSLGQDYSNQPQHF.

V gene TRBV5-1 combines with J gene TRBJ2-7; 9 bases match TRBD1. The CDR3 totals 19 residues. The V and J ends lost 2 bases and 2 bases, in that order; junction bases with no gene match: 17. Germline V CDR1 and CDR2: SGHRS, YFSETQ. This CDR3 reads CASSFDSGTGPTPTYEQYF. The CDR3 DNA sequence: TGCGCCAGCAGCTTTGACTCCGGGACAGGGCCCACGCCGACCTACGAGCAGTACTTC.

The rearrangement joins TRBV18 to TRBJ1-3; D possibly corresponds to TRBD1 (5 bases). CDR3 length equals 16 residues. The ends were cut back, 1 base at V and 4 bases at J, with 14 bases in the middle. Per germline, CDR1 KGHSH and CDR2 LQKENI. CDR3 in DNA: TGTGCCAGCTCACCACTCCCCGGGGCGGGAGGAAACACCATATATTTT. Its translation is CASSPLPGAGGNTIYF.

V is TRBV18 and J is TRBJ1-5; no reliable D call. CDR1 KGHSH and CDR2 LQKENI come from the germline V gene. The CDR3 spans 15 residues. With 3 bases removed from V and 0 bases from J, the gap between germline ends came to 9 bases. The CDR3 loop reads CASSPGEYSNQPQHF. DNA of the CDR3: TGTGCCAGCTCACCTGGAGAGTATAGCAATCAGCCCCAGCATTTT.

The chain carries TRBV7-2 and TRBJ2-1; 12 bases are a match to TRBD2. CDR1 SGHTA and CDR2 FQGNSA come from the germline V gene. There are 17 residues in the CDR3. The J segment lost 6 bases and the V segment lost 3 bases, leaving 9 bases of the junction unmatched. The CDR3 region has the DNA TGTGCCAGCAGCTTCGCAGAGGCTAGCGGGAGGGCCAATGAGCAGTTCTTC. Encoded protein: CASSFAEASGRANEQFF.

The chain couples TRBV19 to TRBJ1-5; unclear D gene. The CDR3 sequence is 15 residues long. CDR1 and CDR2 (germline): LNHDA, SQIVND (reference sequence). Deletions cut 3 bases from V and 1 base from J, with 10 bases between. The CDR3 DNA reads as TGTGCCAGTAGTATCGGGCAGAGGAGCAATCAGCCCCAGCATTTT. Its protein product is CASSIGQRSNQPQHF. The full variable domain, in which reference TRBV19 and TRBJ1-5 provide the parts outside the CDR3, is DGGITQSPKYLFRKEGQNVTLSCEQNLNHDAMYWYRQDPGQGLRLIYYSQIVNDFQKGDIAEGYSVSREKKESFPLTVTSAQKNPTAFYLCASSIGQRSNQPQHFGDGTRLSIL.

The chain is built from TRBV9 and TRBJ2-1; tentative D call: TRBD2 (5 bases). The germline V gene has CDR1 SGDLS and CDR2 YYNGEE. Trimming shortened V by 0 bases and J by 7 bases, and 11 bases separated the two germline ends. CDR3 size: 14 residues. CDR3 coding DNA: TGTGCCAGCAGCGTAGGGAGGAAAAATAATGAGCAGTTCTTC. Its protein is CASSVGRKNNEQFF.

This clonotype came up once. The V call is TRBV5-1, the J call TRBJ1-1; D unresolved. Germline CDR1 SGHRS, CDR2 YFSETQ. The ends were cut back, 0 bases at V and 4 bases at J, with 13 bases in the middle. This CDR3 region has 15 residues. The CDR3, as DNA: TGCGCCAGCAGCTTGGGAGGTAGGGAGAGCACTGAAGCTTTCTTT. Translated: CASSLGGRESTEAFF.

This clonotype was seen many times. The rearrangement joins TRBV29-1 to TRBJ1-1; D gene unclear. V was shortened by 8 bases and J by 1 base, with 11 bases between the two germline ends. Germline loops: CDR1 SQVTM, CDR2 ANQGSEA. CDR3 length: 12 residues. The CDR3 is CSLRTENTEAFF. The CDR3 DNA is TGCAGCCTACGGACGGAGAACACTGAAGCTTTCTTT.